The 28 T cell receptor beta chains in this list originate from one sample, sequenced in a study of blood T cell repertoires in COVID-19. Libraries were prepared by immunoSEQ multiplex PCR; TCRdb keeps only in-frame clonotypes and omits some of them. The sample consists of roughly 400,000 clones, about 88% of them appearing once. Input material: PBMCs or T cells enriched from blood (not recorded which). Receptor source: a woman under 30 who had been exposed to COVID-19.

The chain joins TRBV6-1 to TRBJ2-7; 7 nucleotides line up with TRBD2. V lost 2 bases to trimming and J lost 3 bases; unmatched junction nucleotides: 10. Per the germline V gene, CDR1 is MNHNS and CDR2 is SASEGT. The CDR3 sequence is 16 residues long. The CDR3 protein is CASSEISAGEHYEQYF. CDR3 DNA: TGTGCCAGCAGTGAAATTTCGGCGGGGGAGCACTACGAGCAGTACTTC.

Details on this clone: Relative to the germline gene, one junction end is altered; a read error may explain this. The rearrangement uses TRBV9 and TRBJ1-1; 8 bases are shared with TRBD1. This CDR3 contains 15 residues. Germline CDR1 is SGDLS and CDR2 is YYNGEE. The CDR3 nucleotides are TGTGCCAGCAGCGAGCGGACAGGGAGGAACGCTGAAGCTTTCTTT. Residues: CASSERTGRNAEAFF.

The V gene is TRBV27, the J gene TRBJ1-2; TRBD1 matches 10 bases. The CDR3 loop spans 15 amino acids. Germline CDR1 MNHEY, CDR2 SMNVEV (reference sequence). Trimming at V came to 6 bases and at J to 3 bases, leaving 7 bases not matched to a gene. This CDR3 reads CASSSRDRGDYGYTF. The CDR3 DNA reads TGTGCCAGCAGCAGTCGGGACAGGGGAGACTATGGCTACACCTTC.

The chain joins TRBV9 to TRBJ2-1, with D unclear. The CDR3 spans 11 residues. Germline V CDR1 and CDR2: SGDLS, YYNGEE. V shed 0 bases and J shed 8 bases, with 3 bases lying between them. The CDR3 DNA reads TGTGCCAGCAGCGTAGGAGATGAGCAGTTCTTC. Its protein is CASSVGDEQFF.

The rearrangement uses TRBV15 and TRBJ2-3, with 7 bases that match TRBD2. The CDR3 loop spans 15 amino acids. V shed 6 bases and J 1 base; nucleotides not matched to a gene: 7. CDR1 LNHNV and CDR2 YYDKDF come from the germline V gene (reference sequence). This chain's CDR3 is CATSPSGYRTDTQYF. The CDR3 DNA is TGTGCCACCAGTCCTAGCGGTTATCGCACAGATACGCAGTATTTT.

This clone was counted a single time. V and J are TRBV11-2 and TRBJ2-3, with 8 bases fitting TRBD2. There are 15 residues in the CDR3. V lost 1 base and J lost 4; bases outside the gene matches: 4. Germline CDR1 reads SGHAT; CDR2 reads FQNNGV. This CDR3 reads CASSLGTGGPDTQYF. CDR3 DNA: TGTGCCAGCAGCTTAGGGACGGGAGGGCCAGATACGCAGTATTTT.

V usage is TRBV28 and J usage is TRBJ1-3, with D possibly TRBD1 on 6 matching bases. This CDR3 has 13 residues. Between the trimmed V and J ends, which lost 6 bases and 2 bases, there was a span of 8 bases. The germline gives CDR1 MDHEN, CDR2 SYDVKM. CDR3 sequence: CASRGAAGNTIYF. CDR3 DNA: TGTGCCAGCAGGGGGGCGGCTGGAAACACCATATATTTT.

V gene TRBV3-1 (or the pseudogene TRBV3-2) combines with J gene TRBJ1-1, with D unresolved. The CDR3 has 12 residues. V was trimmed by 1 base and J by 5 bases, leaving 5 bases between them. From germline, CDR1 is LGHDT and CDR2 YNNKEL (reference sequence). The CDR3 sequence is CASSQVDTEAFF. CDR3 coding DNA: TGTGCCAGCAGCCAAGTAGATACTGAAGCTTTCTTT.

The chain carries TRBV4-2 and TRBJ1-5; 7 nucleotides match TRBD1. Looked up from germline, CDR1 is LGHNA and CDR2 is YNFKEQ. V lost 0 bases, J lost 6 bases, and 5 bases stayed unmatched. The CDR3 sequence is 15 residues long. In DNA, the CDR3 is TGTGCCAGCAGCCAAGATTGGGACAGTTTTCAGCCCCAGCATTTT. It translates to CASSQDWDSFQPQHF.

The chain recombines TRBV6-6 with TRBJ2-1; the D gene is possibly TRBD2 (5 bases). The germline CDR1 and CDR2 sequences are MNHNY and SVGAGI (reference sequence). V lost 5 bases and J lost 4, with 15 bases in between. There are 15 residues in the CDR3. This CDR3 is CASSRSTGYYNEQFF. CDR3 DNA sequence: TGTGCCAGCAGTAGATCAACGGGGTATTACAATGAGCAGTTCTTC.

V usage is TRBV21-1 and J usage is TRBJ2-5; the table names TRBD1, a call not compared with the DNA. TRBV21-1 is an annotated pseudogene. The CDR3 loop spans 14 amino acids. The CDR3 nucleotides read TGTGCCAGCAGCAAAGGGGCAGGGGGGGAGACCCAGTACTTC. Encoded protein: CASSKGAGGETQYF.

The chain combines TRBV28 with TRBJ1-2; 12 positions match TRBD1. The CDR3 has 16 amino acids. Germline CDR1 and CDR2: MDHEN and SYDVKM. V was clipped by 4 bases and J by 3 bases; unmatched bases: 6. The CDR3 coding sequence is TGTGCCAGCAGTTCCGGGACAGGGGGCTTAGACTATGGCTACACCTTC. Its translation is CASSSGTGGLDYGYTF.

The rearrangement uses TRBV11-2 and TRBJ2-1; TRBD2 matches at 8 bases. Germline CDR1 is SGHAT and CDR2 is FQNNGV. J was trimmed by 2 bases and V by 5 bases; bases with no gene match: 8. The CDR3 runs 16 residues. The CDR3 region has the DNA TGTGCCAGCAGCCACGGGGGGGGCTTTGCCTACAATGAGCAGTTCTTC. This gives the protein CASSHGGGFAYNEQFF.

The chain couples TRBV29-1 to TRBJ2-5; D remains ambiguous. Germline CDR1 and CDR2: SQVTM and ANQGSEA. V lost 8 bases to trimming and J lost 4 bases, with 11 bases between them. The CDR3 is 11 amino acids. The CDR3 DNA reads as TGCAGCTCCCTCGGGTTAGAGACCCAGTACTTC. Translating it yields CSSLGLETQYF.

The chain links TRBV5-1 to TRBJ2-3, with TRBD2 identical over 12 bases. CDR1 and CDR2 (germline): SGHRS, YFSETQ. This CDR3 has 16 amino acids. The V and J ends lost 5 bases and 4 bases, in that order; junction bases with no gene match: 8. The CDR3, as DNA: TGCGCCAGCAGGCTGACTAGCGGGGGTTTGTCAGATACGCAGTATTTT. It encodes CASRLTSGGLSDTQYF.

The chain carries TRBV18 and TRBJ2-1, with 11 positions matching TRBD2. Losses at the gene ends were 0 bases for V and 4 bases for J; bases not matched to a gene: 5. The germline V gene encodes CDR1 KGHSH and CDR2 LQKENI. The CDR3 is 17 residues long. CDR3 sequence (DNA): TGTGCCAGCTCACCACCGGGACTAGCGGAGTTTTACAATGAGCAGTTCTTC. Amino acid sequence: CASSPPGLAEFYNEQFF.

The chain uses TRBV7-2 and TRBJ2-7, with D possibly being TRBD2 (6 bases). The CDR3 sequence is 15 residues long. Germline V CDR1 and CDR2: SGHTA, FQGNSA. Trimming pared 5 bases from V and 2 bases from J, leaving 16 bases between. CDR3 nucleotides: TGTGCCAGCAGCCTGAGCGGGTCAGGTCCCTACGAGCAGTACTTC. This codes for CASSLSGSGPYEQYF.

The chain links TRBV29-1 to TRBJ1-1, with 7 nucleotides matching TRBD1. V gave up 2 bases and J gave up 3 bases; unmatched junction bases: 18. Per the germline V gene, CDR1 is SQVTM and CDR2 is ANQGSEA. CDR3 length: 18 residues. The CDR3 DNA reads as TGCAGCGTTGAACCCCTACAGGGGACCTACTACAAGGACACTGAAGCTTTCTTT. It encodes CSVEPLQGTYYKDTEAFF.

This sequence joins TRBV20-1 and TRBJ2-3; no clear D gene. The V gene lost 3 bases and the J gene lost 4 bases, with 8 bases spanning the gap. Germline V gene lookup returns CDR1 DFQATT and CDR2 SNEGSKA (reference sequence). The CDR3 runs 12 residues. The CDR3, as DNA: TGCAGTGCTAGTCCGCCGGCAGATACGCAGTATTTT. Translated: CSASPPADTQYF.

This chain links TRBV4-1 with TRBJ2-7; a weak D match, TRBD1 (5 bases). CDR1 is MGHRA, CDR2 YSYEKL, per germline. The CDR3 covers 14 residues. V was clipped by 8 bases and J by 0 bases, with 14 bases between them. The CDR3 nucleotides are TGCGCCAGCGGAGCGACAGCAACCTCCTACGAGCAGTACTTC. Protein product: CASGATATSYEQYF.

This chain joins TRBV13 and TRBJ2-3; maybe TRBD2 (6 bases). The V end lost 5 bases, the J end lost 4 bases, and 10 bases lay between the germline ends. The CDR3 totals 13 residues. Germline V CDR1 and CDR2: PRHDT, FYEKMQ (reference sequence). CDR3 residues: CASSLTSSDTQYF. The CDR3, as DNA: TGTGCCAGCAGCCTGACTAGTTCAGATACGCAGTATTTT.

The CDR3 loop reads CASSQVPGAVEQFF. In DNA, the CDR3 is TGCGCCAGCAGCCAAGTCCCAGGAGCGGTTGAGCAGTTCTTC. The V and J genes are TRBV4-3 and TRBJ2-1; D is perhaps TRBD2 (5 bases). Trimming pared 1 base from V and 9 bases from J, leaving 13 bases between. This CDR3 spans 14 amino acids. Germline CDR1 and CDR2: LGHNA and YSLEER.

The chain links TRBV9 to TRBJ1-2; 9 bases align to TRBD1. The CDR3 has 16 amino acids. Germline V CDR1 and CDR2: SGDLS, YYNGEE. With V trimmed by 3 bases and J by 5 bases, 11 bases remained unmatched. CDR3 sequence (DNA): TGTGCCAGCAGCGCCACTCAACAGGGGGCGGAATATGGCTACACCTTC. It codes for CASSATQQGAEYGYTF.

The V and J genes are TRBV28 and TRBJ2-3, with D tentatively TRBD2 (6 bases). The CDR3 length is 15 residues. The V and J ends lost 3 bases and 2 bases respectively, with 12 bases between them. Germline CDR1 reads MDHEN; CDR2 reads SYDVKM. CDR3 in DNA: TGTGCCAGCAGTTTCTTGGACTATTTCACAGATACGCAGTATTTT. Its protein product is CASSFLDYFTDTQYF.

The table lists this clone with a few counts. The rearrangement links TRBV5-6 to TRBJ2-3; TRBD1 agrees at 7 bases. Trimming removed 0 bases from V and 3 bases from J; junction bases left unmatched: 1. The germline V gene encodes CDR1 SGHDT and CDR2 YYEEEE. The CDR3 length is 14 residues. The CDR3 region has the DNA TGTGCCAGCAGCTTGGCGACAGGGACAGATACGCAGTATTTT. Translating gives CASSLATGTDTQYF.

The chain employs TRBV28 and TRBJ1-2, with 8 bases lining up with TRBD1. Per the germline V gene, CDR1 is MDHEN and CDR2 is SYDVKM. This CDR3 region has 11 residues. V lost 11 bases and J lost 6; bases outside the gene matches: 5. CDR3 residues: CAGQGADGYTF. In DNA form, the CDR3 reads TGTGCCGGACAGGGAGCGGATGGCTACACCTTC.

This clone was counted a single time. The J gene is TRBJ1-2, the V gene TRBV7-2; D is possibly TRBD1 (6 bases). The V gene lost 5 bases and the J gene lost 5 bases, with 15 bases spanning the gap. CDR1 is SGHTA and CDR2 is FQGNSA in the germline V gene. The CDR3 extends over 14 amino acids. The CDR3 loop is CASSTEQGLYGYTF. CDR3 nucleotides: TGTGCCAGCAGCACCGAACAGGGTTTATATGGCTACACCTTC.

CDR3 loop: CASSLDSYSNQPQHF. CDR3 DNA: TGTGCCAGCAGCCTGGACAGCTATAGCAATCAGCCCCAGCATTTT. The genes are TRBV7-9 and TRBJ1-5, with D possibly being TRBD1 (6 bases). Trimming took off 5 bases at V and 0 bases at J, with 11 bases between the two ends. The CDR3 runs 15 residues. Germline-derived CDR1 and CDR2 are SEHNR and FQNEAQ (reference sequence).